The rows below give T cell receptor beta chains drawn from one sample of a study of Graves' ophthalmopathy and Graves' hyperthyroidism. MiXCR was run by TCRdb on the multiplex PCR reads, yielding one entry per CDR3 protein. The top ten clones hold roughly 12% of a sample with a few hundred thousand distinct CDR3 sequences, about 17% of them seen once. Sequencing was carried out using peripheral blood. The receptors were sampled from an adult man with Graves' ophthalmopathy. The CDR3 runs from the conserved cysteine through the conserved F or W.

v_gene,CDR3aa
TRBV18,CASSPQGAFYEQYF
TRBV20-1,CSAEPSGTKSGGQYF
TRBV7-9,CASSRTRESYEQYF
TRBV6-1,CASRNVYGYTF
TRBV6-1,CASFRGRSYEQYF
TRBV6-5,CASSYFPGQETQYF
TRBV27,CASSLSVRGQEAFF
TRBV4-3,CASSQRRDNKNIQYF
TRBV20-1,CSARGETQYF
TRBV7-8,CASSAGTTSYNSPLHF
TRBV30,CAWSRDRGISPLHF
TRBV6-6,CAVGTASNQPQHF
TRBV6-1,CASSEVELPRNQPQHF
TRBV24-1,CATSEFEESEQYF
TRBV6-5,CASSYRRGSYGYTF